This TCR beta chain was recorded in a study of neurological immune-mediated disorders. V was trimmed by 5 bases and J by 8 bases, leaving 10 bases between them. There are 13 residues in the CDR3. The germline gives CDR1 SGHTA, CDR2 FQGNSA. The time point was: technical triplicate 2. Each sorted-subset library came from about a million CD4+ or CD8+ T cells. Study-wide results and caveats: TCR-beta repertoires seemed private in all groups, with no expanded CDR3 amino acid sequences shared. HTLV-1-associated myelopathy showed the most TCR clonal expansion; multiple sclerosis the least, below healthy controls.

The cDNA came from 5'RACE with 10-nucleotide random UMIs. MiXCR, run by TCRdb on the 5' RACE reads, gives a single entry per CDR3 protein. The sample lists 30,000 or so distinct CDR3 sequences, about an eighth seen once, with 5% to 6.5% in the top ten. This clonotype was counted many times. The antigen is unknown. This clonotype was obtained from a female donor with HTLV-1-associated myelopathy (HAM/TSP). This chain links TRBV7-2 with TRBJ1-6; tentative D call: TRBD1 (5 bases). The sequenced sample consisted of CD4+ T cells from blood. The CDR3 nucleotides read TGTGCCAGCAGCCACACGGGGGATTCACCCCTCCACTTT. Translating gives CASSHTGDSPLHF.